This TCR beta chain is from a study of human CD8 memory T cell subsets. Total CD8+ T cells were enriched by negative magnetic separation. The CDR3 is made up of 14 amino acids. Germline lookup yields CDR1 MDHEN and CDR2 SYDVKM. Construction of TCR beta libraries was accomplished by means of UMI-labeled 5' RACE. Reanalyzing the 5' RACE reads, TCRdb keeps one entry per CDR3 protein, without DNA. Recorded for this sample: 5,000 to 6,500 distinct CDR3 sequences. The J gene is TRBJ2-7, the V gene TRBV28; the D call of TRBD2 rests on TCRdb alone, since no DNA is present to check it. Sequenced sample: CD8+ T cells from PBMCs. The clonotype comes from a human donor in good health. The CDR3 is CASSSLGTRNEQYF.